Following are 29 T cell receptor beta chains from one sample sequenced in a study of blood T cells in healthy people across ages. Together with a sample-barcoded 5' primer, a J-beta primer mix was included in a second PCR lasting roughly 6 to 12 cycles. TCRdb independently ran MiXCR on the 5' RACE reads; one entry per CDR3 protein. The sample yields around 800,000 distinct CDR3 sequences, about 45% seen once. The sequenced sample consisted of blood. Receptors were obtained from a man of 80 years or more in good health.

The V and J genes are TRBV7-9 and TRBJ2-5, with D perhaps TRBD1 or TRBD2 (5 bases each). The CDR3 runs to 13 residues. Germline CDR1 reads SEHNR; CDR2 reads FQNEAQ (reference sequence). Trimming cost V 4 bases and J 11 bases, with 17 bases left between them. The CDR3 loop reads CASSWGDSYKQYF. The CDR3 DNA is TGTGCCAGCAGCTGGGGAGACAGCTACAAGCAGTACTTC.

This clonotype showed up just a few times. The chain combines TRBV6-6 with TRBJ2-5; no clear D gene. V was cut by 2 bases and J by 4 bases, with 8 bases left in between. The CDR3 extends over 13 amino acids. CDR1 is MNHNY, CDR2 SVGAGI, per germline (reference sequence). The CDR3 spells CASSYGSPETQYF. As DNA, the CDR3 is TGTGCCAGCAGTTACGGATCCCCAGAGACCCAGTACTTC.

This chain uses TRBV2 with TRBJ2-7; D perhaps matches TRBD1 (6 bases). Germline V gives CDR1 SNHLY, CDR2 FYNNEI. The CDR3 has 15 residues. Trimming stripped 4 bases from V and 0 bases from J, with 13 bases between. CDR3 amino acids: CASSGHRDTSYEQYF. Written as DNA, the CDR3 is TGTGCCAGCAGTGGTCACCGGGACACCTCCTACGAGCAGTACTTC.

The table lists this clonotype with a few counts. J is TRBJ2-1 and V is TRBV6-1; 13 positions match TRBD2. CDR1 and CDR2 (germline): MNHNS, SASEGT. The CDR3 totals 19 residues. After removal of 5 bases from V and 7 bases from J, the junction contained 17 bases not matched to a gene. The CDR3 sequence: CASSTRSGTSGKGGNEQFF. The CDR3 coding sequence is TGTGCCAGCAGTACACGCTCCGGGACTAGCGGGAAAGGTGGGAATGAGCAGTTCTTC.

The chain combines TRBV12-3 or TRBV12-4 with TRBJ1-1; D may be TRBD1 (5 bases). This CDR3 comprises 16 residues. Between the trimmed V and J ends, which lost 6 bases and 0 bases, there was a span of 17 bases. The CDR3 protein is CASSPTGRLMNTEAFF. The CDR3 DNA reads TGTGCCAGCAGCCCCACGGGACGCCTGATGAACACTGAAGCTTTCTTT.

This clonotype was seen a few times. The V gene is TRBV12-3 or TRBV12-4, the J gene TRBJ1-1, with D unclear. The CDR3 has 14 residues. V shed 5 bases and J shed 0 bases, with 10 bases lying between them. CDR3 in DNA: TGTGCCAGCAGTGCGGTTGGGCTGAACACTGAAGCTTTCTTT. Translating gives CASSAVGLNTEAFF.

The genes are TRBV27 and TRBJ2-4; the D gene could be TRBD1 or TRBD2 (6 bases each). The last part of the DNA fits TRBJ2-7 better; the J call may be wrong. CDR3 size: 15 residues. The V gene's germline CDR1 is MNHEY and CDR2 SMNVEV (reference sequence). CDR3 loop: CASSGAGHQIYEQYF. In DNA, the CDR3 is TGTGCCAGCAGTGGGGCGGGACACCAAATCTACGAGCAGTACTTC.

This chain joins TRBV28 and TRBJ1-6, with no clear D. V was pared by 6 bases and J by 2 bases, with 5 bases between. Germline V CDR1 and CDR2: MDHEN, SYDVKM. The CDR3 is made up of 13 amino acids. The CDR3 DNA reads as TGTGCCAGCAGGGGAACCTATAATTCACCCCTCCACTTT. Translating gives CASRGTYNSPLHF.

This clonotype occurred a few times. CDR3 DNA sequence: TGTGCCAGCAGCCAGAACACGGGGGACACCGGGGAGCTGTTTTTT. It yields the protein CASSQNTGDTGELFF. V is TRBV11-2 and J is TRBJ2-2, with D maybe TRBD2 (6 bases). Trimming cost V 5 bases and J 3 bases, with 13 bases left between them. Germline values: CDR1 SGHAT, CDR2 FQNNGV. The CDR3 has 15 residues. The whole variable domain, remainder taken from reference TRBV11-2 and TRBJ2-2, is EAGVAQSPRYKIIEKRQSVAFWCNPISGHATLYWYQQILGQGPKLLIQFQNNGVVDDSQLPKDRFSAERLKGVDSTLKIQPAKLEDSAVYLCASSQNTGDTGELFFGEGSRLTVL.

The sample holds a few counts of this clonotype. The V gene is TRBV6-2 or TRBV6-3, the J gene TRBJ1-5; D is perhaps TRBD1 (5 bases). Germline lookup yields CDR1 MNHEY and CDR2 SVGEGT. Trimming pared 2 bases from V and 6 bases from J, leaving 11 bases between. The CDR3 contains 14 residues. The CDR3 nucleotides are TGTGCCAGCAGTTACGTGGCAGGGACTCAGCCCCAGCATTTT. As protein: CASSYVAGTQPQHF.

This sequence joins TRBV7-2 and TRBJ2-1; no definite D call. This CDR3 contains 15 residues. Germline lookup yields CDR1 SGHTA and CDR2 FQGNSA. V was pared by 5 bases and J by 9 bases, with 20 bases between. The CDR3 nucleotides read TGTGCCAGCAGCCCCCGAGTAGGCCGGGTTGTTGAGCAGTTCTTC. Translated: CASSPRVGRVVEQFF.

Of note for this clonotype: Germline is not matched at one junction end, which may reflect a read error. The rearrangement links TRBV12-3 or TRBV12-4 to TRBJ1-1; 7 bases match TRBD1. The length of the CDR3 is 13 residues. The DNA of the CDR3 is TGTGCCAGCAGGGGACAGCAGAACACTAAAGCTTTCTTT. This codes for CASRGQQNTKAFF.

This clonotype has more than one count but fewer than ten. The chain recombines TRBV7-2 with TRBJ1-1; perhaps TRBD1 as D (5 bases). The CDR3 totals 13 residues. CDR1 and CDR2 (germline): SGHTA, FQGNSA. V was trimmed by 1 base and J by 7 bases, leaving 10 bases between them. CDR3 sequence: CASSLEGDSEAFF. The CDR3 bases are TGTGCCAGCAGCTTAGAGGGCGACAGTGAAGCTTTCTTT.

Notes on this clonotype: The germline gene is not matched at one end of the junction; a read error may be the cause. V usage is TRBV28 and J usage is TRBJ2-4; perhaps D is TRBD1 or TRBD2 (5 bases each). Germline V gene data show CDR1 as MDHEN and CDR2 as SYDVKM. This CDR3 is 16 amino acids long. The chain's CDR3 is CVSRFGTAGAKNIQYF. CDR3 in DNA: TGTGTCAGCAGATTCGGGACGGCGGGAGCCAAAAACATTCAGTACTTC.

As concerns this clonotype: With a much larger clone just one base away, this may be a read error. The CDR3 reads CASRGLNYEQYF. The CDR3 DNA sequence: TGTGCCAGCAGGGGACTGAACTACGAGCAGTACTTC. The chain joins TRBV2 to TRBJ2-7; the D gene is possibly TRBD2 (6 bases). This CDR3 is 12 amino acids long. From germline, CDR1 is SNHLY and CDR2 FYNNEI. Trimming pared 6 bases from V and 3 bases from J, leaving 9 bases between.

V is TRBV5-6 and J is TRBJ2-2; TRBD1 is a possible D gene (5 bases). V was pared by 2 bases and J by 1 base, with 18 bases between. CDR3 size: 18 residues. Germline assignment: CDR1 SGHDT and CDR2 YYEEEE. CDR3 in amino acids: CASSFLIFSTENTGELFF. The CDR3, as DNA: TGTGCCAGCAGCTTTCTCATCTTTTCGACAGAGAACACCGGGGAGCTGTTTTTT. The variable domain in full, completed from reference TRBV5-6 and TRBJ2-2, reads DAGVTQSPTHLIKTRGQQVTLRCSPKSGHDTVSWYQQALGQGPQFIFQYYEEEERQRGNFPDRFSGHQFPNYSSELNVNALLLGDSALYLCASSFLIFSTENTGELFFGEGSRLTVL.

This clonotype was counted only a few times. CDR3 in amino acids: CASNLGVDNSPLHF. CDR3 nucleotides: TGTGCCAGCAACCTGGGAGTCGATAATTCACCCCTCCACTTT. The J gene is TRBJ1-6, the V gene TRBV5-5; D is unclear. CDR1 is SGHKS and CDR2 is YYEKEE in the germline V gene (reference sequence). CDR3 length: 14 residues. Trimming cost V 6 bases and J 5 bases, with 12 bases left between them.

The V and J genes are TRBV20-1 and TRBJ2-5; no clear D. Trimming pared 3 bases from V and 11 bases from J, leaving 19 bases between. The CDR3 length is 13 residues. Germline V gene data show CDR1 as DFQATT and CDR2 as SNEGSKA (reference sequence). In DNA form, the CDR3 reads TGCAGTGCTAGTAACGGCCTTTCGGATGAGCAGTACTTC. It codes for CSASNGLSDEQYF.

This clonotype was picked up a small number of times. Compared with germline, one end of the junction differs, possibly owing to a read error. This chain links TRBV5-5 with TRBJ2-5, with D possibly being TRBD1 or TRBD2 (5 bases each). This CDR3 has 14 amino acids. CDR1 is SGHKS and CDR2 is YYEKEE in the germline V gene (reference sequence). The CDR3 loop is CASSSGTVQETRYF. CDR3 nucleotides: TGTGCCAGCAGCTCAGGGACGGTCCAAGAGACCCGGTACTTC. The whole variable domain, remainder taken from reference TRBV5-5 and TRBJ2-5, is DAGVTQSPTHLIKTRGQQVTLRCSPISGHKSVSWYQQVLGQGPQFIFQYYEKEERGRGNFPDRFSARQFPNYSSELNVNALLLGDSALYLCASSSGTVQETRYFGPGTRLLVL.

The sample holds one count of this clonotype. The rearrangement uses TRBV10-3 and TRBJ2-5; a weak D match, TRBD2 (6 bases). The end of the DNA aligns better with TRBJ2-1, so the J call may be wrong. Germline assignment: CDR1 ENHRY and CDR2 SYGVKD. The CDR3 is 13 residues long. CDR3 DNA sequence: TGTGCCATCAGTGGGAGGGCACAAGAGACCCAGTTCTTC. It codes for CAISGRAQETQFF.

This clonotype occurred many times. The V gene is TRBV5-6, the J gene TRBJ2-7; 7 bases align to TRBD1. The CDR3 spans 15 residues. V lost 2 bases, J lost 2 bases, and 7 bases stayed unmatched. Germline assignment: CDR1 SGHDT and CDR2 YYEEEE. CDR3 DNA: TGTGCCAGCAGCTTCCCGGGACAGACGGCCTACGAGCAGTACTTC. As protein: CASSFPGQTAYEQYF.

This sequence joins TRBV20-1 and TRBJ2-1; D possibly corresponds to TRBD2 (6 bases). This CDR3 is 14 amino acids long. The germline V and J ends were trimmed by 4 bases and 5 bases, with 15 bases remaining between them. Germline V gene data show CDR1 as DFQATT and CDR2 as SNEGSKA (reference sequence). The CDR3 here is CSAKTAGGDNEQFF. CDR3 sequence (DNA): TGCAGTGCTAAAACGGCAGGAGGGGACAATGAGCAGTTCTTC.

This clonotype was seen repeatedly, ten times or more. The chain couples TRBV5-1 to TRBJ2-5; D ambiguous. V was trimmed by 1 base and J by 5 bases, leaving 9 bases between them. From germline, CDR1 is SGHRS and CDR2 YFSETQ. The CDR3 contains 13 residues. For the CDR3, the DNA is TGCGCCAGCAGCTTGAATGGACGGGAGACCCAGTACTTC. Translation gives CASSLNGRETQYF.

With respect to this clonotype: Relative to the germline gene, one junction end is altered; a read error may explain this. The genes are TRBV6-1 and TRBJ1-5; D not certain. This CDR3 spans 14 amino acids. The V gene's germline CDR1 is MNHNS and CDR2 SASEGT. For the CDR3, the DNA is TGTGCCACCAGTGAATTGGGAGGCAATCAGCCCCAGCATTTT. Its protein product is CATSELGGNQPQHF.

Written as DNA, the CDR3 is TGTGCCAGCAGTCGTAGGACAGACCATCAGCCCCAGCATTTT. This sequence encodes CASSRRTDHQPQHF. V usage is TRBV28 and J usage is TRBJ1-5; possibly TRBD1 for D (6 bases). From germline, CDR1 is MDHEN and CDR2 SYDVKM. The V gene lost 5 bases and the J gene lost 5 bases, with 13 bases spanning the gap. This CDR3 comprises 14 residues.

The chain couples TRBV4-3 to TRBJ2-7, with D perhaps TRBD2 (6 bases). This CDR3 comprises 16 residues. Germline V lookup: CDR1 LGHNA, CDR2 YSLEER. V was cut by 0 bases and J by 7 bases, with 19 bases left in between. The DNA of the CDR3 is TGCGCCAGCAGCCAAGATCCAGCGGGCATTCGGGATGAGCAGTACTTC. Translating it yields CASSQDPAGIRDEQYF.

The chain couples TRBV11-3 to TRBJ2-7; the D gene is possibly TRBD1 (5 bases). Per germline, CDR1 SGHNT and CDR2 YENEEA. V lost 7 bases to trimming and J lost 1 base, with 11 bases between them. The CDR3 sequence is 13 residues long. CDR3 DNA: TGTGCCAGCAACAAGACAGTTTCCTACGAGCAGTACTTC. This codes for CASNKTVSYEQYF.

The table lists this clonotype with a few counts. CDR3 nucleotides: TGCAGCGTACCCGGACAGGGGGCCATTGTGGGCGGCTACACCTTC. Protein product: CSVPGQGAIVGGYTF. The chain recombines TRBV29-1 with TRBJ1-2; 11 nucleotides line up with TRBD1. The J segment lost 8 bases and the V segment lost 6 bases, leaving 14 bases of the junction unmatched. The V gene's germline CDR1 is SQVTM and CDR2 ANQGSEA. The CDR3 totals 15 residues.

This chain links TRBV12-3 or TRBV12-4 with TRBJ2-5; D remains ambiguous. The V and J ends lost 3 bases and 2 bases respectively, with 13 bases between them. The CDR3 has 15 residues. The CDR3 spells CASSFQRLVQETQYF. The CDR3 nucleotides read TGTGCCAGCAGTTTTCAACGACTCGTTCAAGAGACCCAGTACTTC.